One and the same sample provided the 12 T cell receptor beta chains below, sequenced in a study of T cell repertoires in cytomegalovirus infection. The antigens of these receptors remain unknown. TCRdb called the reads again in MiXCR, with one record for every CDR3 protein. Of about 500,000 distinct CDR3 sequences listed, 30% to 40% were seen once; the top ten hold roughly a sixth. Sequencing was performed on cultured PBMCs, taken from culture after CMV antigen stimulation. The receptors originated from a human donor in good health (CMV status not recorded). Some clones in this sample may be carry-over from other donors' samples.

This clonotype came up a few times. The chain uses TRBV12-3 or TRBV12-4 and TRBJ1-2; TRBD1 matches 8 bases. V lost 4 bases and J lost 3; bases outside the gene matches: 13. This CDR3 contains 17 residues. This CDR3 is CASSYLDRVRGDYGYTF. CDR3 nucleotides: TGTGCCAGCAGTTATCTGGACAGGGTAAGAGGAGACTATGGCTACACCTTC.

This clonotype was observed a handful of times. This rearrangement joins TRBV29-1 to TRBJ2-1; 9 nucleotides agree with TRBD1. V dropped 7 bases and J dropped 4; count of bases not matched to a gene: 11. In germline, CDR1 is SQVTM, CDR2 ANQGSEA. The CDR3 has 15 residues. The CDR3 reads CSAIVRDRAYNEQFF. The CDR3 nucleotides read TGCAGCGCGATTGTCCGGGACAGGGCTTACAATGAGCAGTTCTTC.

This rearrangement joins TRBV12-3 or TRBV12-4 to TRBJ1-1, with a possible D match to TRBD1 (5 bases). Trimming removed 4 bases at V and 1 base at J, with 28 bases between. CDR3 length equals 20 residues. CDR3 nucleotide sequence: TGTGCCAGCAGTTCAGGGACGTTCATATCACAACCCCCCAAGAACACTGAAGCTTTCTTT. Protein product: CASSSGTFISQPPKNTEAFF.

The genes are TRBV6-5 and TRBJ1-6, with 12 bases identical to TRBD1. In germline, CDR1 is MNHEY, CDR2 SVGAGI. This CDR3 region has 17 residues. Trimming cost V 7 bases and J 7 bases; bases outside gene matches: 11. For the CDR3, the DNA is TGTGCCAGCAACGACGGGGGACAGGGGGCTTGGAATTCACCCCTCCACTTT. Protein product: CASNDGGQGAWNSPLHF.

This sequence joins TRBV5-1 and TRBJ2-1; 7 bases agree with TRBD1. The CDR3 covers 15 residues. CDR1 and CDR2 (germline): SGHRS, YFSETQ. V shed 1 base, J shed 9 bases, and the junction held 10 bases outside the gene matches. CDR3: CASSLSQTGWAEQFF. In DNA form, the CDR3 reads TGCGCCAGCAGCTTGTCCCAGACAGGGTGGGCTGAGCAGTTCTTC. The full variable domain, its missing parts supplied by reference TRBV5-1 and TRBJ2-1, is KAGVTQTPRYLIKTRGQQVTLSCSPISGHRSVSWYQQTPGQGLQFLFEYFSETQRNKGNFPGRFSGRQFSNSRSEMNVSTLELGDSALYLCASSLSQTGWAEQFFGPGTRLTVL.

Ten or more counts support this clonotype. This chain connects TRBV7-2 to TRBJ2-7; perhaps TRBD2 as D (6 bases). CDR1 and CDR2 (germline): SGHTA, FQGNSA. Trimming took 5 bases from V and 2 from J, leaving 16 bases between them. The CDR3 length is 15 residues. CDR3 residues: CASSLVSGGTYEQYF. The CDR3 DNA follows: TGTGCCAGCAGCCTTGTCTCCGGGGGTACCTACGAGCAGTACTTC. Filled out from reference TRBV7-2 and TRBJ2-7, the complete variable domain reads GAGVSQSPSNKVTEKGKDVELRCDPISGHTALYWYRQSLGQGLEFLIYFQGNSAPDKSGLPSDRFSAERTGGSVSTLTIQRTQQEDSAVYLCASSLVSGGTYEQYFGPGTRLTVT.

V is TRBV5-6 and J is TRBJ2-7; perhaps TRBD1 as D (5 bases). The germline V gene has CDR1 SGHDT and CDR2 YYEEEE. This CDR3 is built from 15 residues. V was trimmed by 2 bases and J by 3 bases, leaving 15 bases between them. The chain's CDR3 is CASSFSLQDSYEQYF. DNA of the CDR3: TGTGCCAGCAGCTTCTCACTGCAAGACAGCTACGAGCAGTACTTC. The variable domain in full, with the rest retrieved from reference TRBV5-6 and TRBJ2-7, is DAGVTQSPTHLIKTRGQQVTLRCSPKSGHDTVSWYQQALGQGPQFIFQYYEEEERQRGNFPDRFSGHQFPNYSSELNVNALLLGDSALYLCASSFSLQDSYEQYFGPGTRLTVT.

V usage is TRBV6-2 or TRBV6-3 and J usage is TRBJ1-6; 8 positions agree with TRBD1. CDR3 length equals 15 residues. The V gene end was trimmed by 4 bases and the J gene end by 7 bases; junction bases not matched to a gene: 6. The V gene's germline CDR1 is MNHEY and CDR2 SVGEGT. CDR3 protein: CASSFPDRVNSPLHF. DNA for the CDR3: TGTGCCAGCAGTTTCCCGGACAGGGTGAATTCACCCCTCCACTTT.

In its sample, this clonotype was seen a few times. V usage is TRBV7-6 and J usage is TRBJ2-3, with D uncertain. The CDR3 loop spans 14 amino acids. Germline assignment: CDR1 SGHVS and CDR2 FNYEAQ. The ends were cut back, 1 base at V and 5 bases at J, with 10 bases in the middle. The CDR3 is CASSLVPSRDTQYF. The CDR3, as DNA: TGTGCCAGCAGCTTAGTGCCCAGTCGAGATACGCAGTATTTT.

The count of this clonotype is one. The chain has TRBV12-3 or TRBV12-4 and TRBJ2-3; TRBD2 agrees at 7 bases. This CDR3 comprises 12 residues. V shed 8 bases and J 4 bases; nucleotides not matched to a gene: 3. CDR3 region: CASQTSADTQYF. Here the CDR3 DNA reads TGTGCCAGCCAAACTAGCGCAGATACGCAGTATTTT.

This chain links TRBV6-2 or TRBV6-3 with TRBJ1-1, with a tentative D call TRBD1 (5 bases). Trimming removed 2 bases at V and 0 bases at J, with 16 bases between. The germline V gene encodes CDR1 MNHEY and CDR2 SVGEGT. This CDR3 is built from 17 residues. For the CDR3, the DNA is TGTGCCAGCAGTTACAAAGGACATCTGAACCTGAACACTGAAGCTTTCTTT. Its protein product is CASSYKGHLNLNTEAFF.

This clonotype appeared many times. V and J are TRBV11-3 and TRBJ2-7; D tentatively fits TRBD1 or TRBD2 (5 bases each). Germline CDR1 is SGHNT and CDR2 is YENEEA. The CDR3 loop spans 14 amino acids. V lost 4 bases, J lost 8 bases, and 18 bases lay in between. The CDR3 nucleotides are TGTGCCAGCAGCTCACCGGGACCCAGCCCCAAGCAGTACTTC. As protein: CASSSPGPSPKQYF.